Presented here are 11 T cell receptor beta chains from one specimen sequenced in a study of blood T cell repertoires in COVID-19. The method was immunoSEQ multiplex PCR; TCRdb's version includes in-frame clones alone and lacks a portion of them. The sample has over 150,000 clones, 65% to 90% seen once. The sequencing input was peripheral blood. All receptors come from a woman aged 55-75 years with COVID-19, enrolled during active disease.

V usage is TRBV7-3 and J usage is TRBJ2-2; TRBD1 is a possible D gene (6 bases). CDR1 SGHTA and CDR2 FQGTGA come from the germline V gene. Trimming pared 6 bases from V and 5 bases from J, leaving 19 bases between. The CDR3 has 16 residues. The CDR3 loop reads CASSNGVQGGTGELFF. DNA of the CDR3: TGTGCCAGCAGTAATGGCGTACAGGGTGGGACCGGGGAGCTGTTTTTT.

The chain joins TRBV5-1 to TRBJ2-7; TRBD2 is a possible D gene (5 bases). The V gene lost 0 bases and the J gene lost 2 bases, with 9 bases spanning the gap. Germline lookup yields CDR1 SGHRS and CDR2 YFSETQ. The CDR3 consists of 14 residues. The CDR3, as DNA: TGCGCCAGCAGCTTGGGGCGGGTCCCCTACGAGCAGTACTTC. Encoded protein: CASSLGRVPYEQYF.

The sample holds one count of this clone. This chain connects TRBV9 to TRBJ1-5, with D uncertain. CDR1 is SGDLS and CDR2 is YYNGEE in the germline V gene. CDR3 length: 15 amino acids. The V end was cut by 2 bases, the J end by 1 base, with 10 bases between. CDR3 DNA: TGTGCCAGCAGCGTGTCGGGAGGGAGCAATCAGCCCCAGCATTTT. Translating gives CASSVSGGSNQPQHF.

CDR3 residues: CASSGDRAAAIMSGANQPQHF. CDR3 sequence (DNA): TGTGCCAGTAGTGGAGACAGGGCCGCAGCGATAATGTCCGGGGCGAATCAGCCCCAGCATTTT. This rearrangement joins TRBV19 to TRBJ1-5; 7 bases are a match to TRBD1. Germline lookup yields CDR1 LNHDA and CDR2 SQIVND (reference sequence). After removal of 5 bases from V and 4 bases from J, the junction contained 26 bases not matched to a gene. The CDR3 consists of 21 residues.

This CDR3 reads CASSGLAGGLQETQYF. For the CDR3, the DNA is TGTGCCAGCAGTGGACTAGCGGGAGGCCTCCAAGAGACCCAGTACTTC. V gene TRBV6-1 combines with J gene TRBJ2-5, with 13 bases lining up with TRBD2. Looked up from germline, CDR1 is MNHNS and CDR2 is SASEGT. The V gene end was trimmed by 4 bases and the J gene end by 1 base; junction bases not matched to a gene: 3. CDR3 length: 16 residues.

This sequence joins TRBV5-4 and TRBJ1-1, with D perhaps matching TRBD1 (6 bases). This CDR3 has 17 amino acids. The V end was cut by 4 bases, the J end by 1 base, with 20 bases between. Germline CDR1 reads SGHNT; CDR2 reads YYREEE (reference sequence). CDR3 region: CASSPTQGTRKNTEAFF. The CDR3 DNA is TGTGCCAGCAGCCCGACCCAGGGGACACGAAAGAACACTGAAGCTTTCTTT.

In this sample, this clone turned up once. V and J are TRBV7-9 and TRBJ2-5, with D unclear. The CDR3 length is 14 residues. Germline assignment: CDR1 SEHNR and CDR2 FQNEAQ (reference sequence). Trimming took 6 bases from V and 1 from J, leaving 12 bases between them. This chain's CDR3 is CASSLTVFQETQYF. For the CDR3, the DNA is TGTGCCAGCAGTCTCACAGTCTTCCAAGAGACCCAGTACTTC.

V gene TRBV2 combines with J gene TRBJ1-2, with TRBD1 as a possible D gene (6 bases). V lost 2 bases to trimming and J lost 4 bases, with 14 bases between them. The CDR3 contains 15 residues. Germline loops: CDR1 SNHLY, CDR2 FYNNEI. The CDR3 here is CASSERTPGVYGYTF. In DNA form, the CDR3 reads TGTGCCAGCAGTGAACGAACCCCAGGGGTCTATGGCTACACCTTC.

The chain combines TRBV18 with TRBJ1-2, with 7 bases that match TRBD1. CDR3 size: 15 residues. Germline CDR1 is KGHSH and CDR2 is LQKENI. V shed 6 bases, J shed 5 bases, and the junction held 12 bases outside the gene matches. The CDR3 loop reads CASSPTGNRYYGYTF. The CDR3 bases are TGTGCCAGCTCCCCGACAGGGAACCGCTATTATGGCTACACCTTC.

This clone was seen more than once but under ten times. The chain uses TRBV7-9 and TRBJ1-2, with 10 nucleotides matching TRBD1. The V and J ends lost 3 bases and 8 bases, in that order; junction bases with no gene match: 9. Germline assignment: CDR1 SEHNR and CDR2 FQNEAQ (reference sequence). CDR3 size: 15 residues. The CDR3 DNA reads TGTGCCAGCAGCTTGCTGACAGGGGGCGCGAAGGGCTACACCTTC. As protein: CASSLLTGGAKGYTF. Complete variable domain (other parts from reference TRBV7-9 and TRBJ1-2): DTGVSQNPRHKITKRGQNVTFRCDPISEHNRLYWYRQTLGQGPEFLTYFQNEAQLEKSRLLSDRFSAERPKGSFSTLEIQRTEQGDSAMYLCASSLLTGGAKGYTFGSGTRLTVV.

The table lists this clone with many counts. The chain links TRBV19 to TRBJ1-4; D perhaps matches TRBD1 (5 bases). CDR1 is LNHDA and CDR2 is SQIVND in the germline V gene (reference sequence). The CDR3 is 12 residues long. CDR3 sequence reads: CASGIRSEKLFF. CDR3 nucleotide sequence: TGTGCTTCAGGGATCCGTAGCGAAAAACTGTTTTTT.